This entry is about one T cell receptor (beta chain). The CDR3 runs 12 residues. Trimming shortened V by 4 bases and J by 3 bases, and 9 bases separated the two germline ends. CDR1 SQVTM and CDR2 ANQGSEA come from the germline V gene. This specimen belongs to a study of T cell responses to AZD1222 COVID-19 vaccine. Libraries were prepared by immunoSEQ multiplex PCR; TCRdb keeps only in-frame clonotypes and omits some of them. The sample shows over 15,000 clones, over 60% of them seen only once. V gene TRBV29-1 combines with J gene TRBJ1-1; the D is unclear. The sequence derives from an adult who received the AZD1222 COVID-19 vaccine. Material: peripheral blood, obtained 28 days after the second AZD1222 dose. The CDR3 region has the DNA TGCAGCGTTGGGAGAGAGTACACTGAAGCTTTCTTT. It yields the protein CSVGREYTEAFF.